This passage covers 27 T cell receptor beta chains from one sample sequenced in a study of blood T cell repertoires in COVID-19. Profiling relied on immunoSEQ multiplex PCR, and the TCRdb table lists in-frame clones only, not all of them. The sample yields some 45,000 clones, about 80% seen once. The sample consisted of peripheral blood. These TCRs come from a man between 65 and 85 years old with acute or convalescent COVID-19.

V usage is TRBV4-3 and J usage is TRBJ1-2; D possibly corresponds to TRBD1 (5 bases). The germline V gene encodes CDR1 LGHNA and CDR2 YSLEER. The CDR3 totals 15 residues. Trimming removed 1 base from V and 1 base from J, with 10 bases in between. The CDR3 reads CASSQVSGVNYGYTF. The DNA of the CDR3 is TGCGCCAGCAGCCAAGTCTCGGGGGTTAACTATGGCTACACCTTC.

The rearrangement uses TRBV29-1 and TRBJ1-2, with unresolved D. Trimming cost V 4 bases and J 2 bases, with 5 bases left between them. Looked up from germline, CDR1 is SQVTM and CDR2 is ANQGSEA. The CDR3 sequence is 11 residues long. The CDR3 DNA follows: TGCAGCGTTGGCGGGAACTATGGCTACACCTTC. Translated: CSVGGNYGYTF.

This clone was seen a few times. The genes are TRBV10-3 and TRBJ1-3; TRBD1 matches at 10 bases. V lost 7 bases and J lost 2; bases outside the gene matches: 2. This CDR3 has 14 residues. Germline V gene sequence: CDR1 ENHRY, CDR2 SYGVKD. The DNA for the CDR3 is TGTGCCATCAAAGGACAGGGGGCTGGAAACACCATATATTTT. Translation gives CAIKGQGAGNTIYF.

The chain is built from TRBV27 and TRBJ1-3; D is perhaps TRBD1 (6 bases). The germline V gene encodes CDR1 MNHEY and CDR2 SMNVEV (reference sequence). V dropped 2 bases and J dropped 1 base, with 15 bases sitting between them. The CDR3 totals 17 residues. CDR3 sequence: CASSLRGGPGSGNTIYF. CDR3 DNA sequence: TGTGCCAGCAGTTTACGGGGGGGCCCAGGATCTGGAAACACCATATATTTT.

This clone has more than one count but fewer than ten. V and J are TRBV4-3 and TRBJ1-4, with 9 bases lining up with TRBD1. Losses at the gene ends were 0 bases for V and 15 bases for J; bases not matched to a gene: 5. The CDR3 loop spans 13 amino acids. Per the germline V gene, CDR1 is LGHNA and CDR2 is YSLEER. The CDR3: CASSQDKGQGLFF. CDR3 in DNA: TGCGCCAGCAGCCAAGATAAGGGACAGGGTTTGTTTTTT.

A few counts support this clone. The gene calls are TRBV29-1 and TRBJ1-3; D remains unclear. Trimming pared 5 bases from V and 2 bases from J, leaving 7 bases between. Germline CDR1 and CDR2: SQVTM and ANQGSEA. This CDR3 comprises 12 residues. CDR3 protein: CSVLLAGNTIYF. CDR3 DNA sequence: TGCAGCGTTTTGCTAGCTGGAAACACCATATATTTT.

The chain links TRBV11-2 to TRBJ1-6; D not certain. This CDR3 region has 16 residues. Trimming shortened V by 4 bases and J by 2 bases, and 12 bases separated the two germline ends. The germline V gene has CDR1 SGHAT and CDR2 FQNNGV. In DNA form, the CDR3 reads TGTGCCAGCAGCTCTCAGAGCGTTGCCTATAATTCACCCCTCCACTTT. Protein: CASSSQSVAYNSPLHF.

This chain links TRBV18 with TRBJ2-2, with D unclear. V lost 8 bases, J lost 1 base, and 5 bases lay in between. Germline loops: CDR1 KGHSH, CDR2 LQKENI. The CDR3 is made up of 12 amino acids. The CDR3 nucleotides are TGTGCCAGCGGCAGGAACACCGGGGAGCTGTTTTTT. Its protein is CASGRNTGELFF. The variable domain in full, completed from reference TRBV18 and TRBJ2-2, reads NAGVMQNPRHLVRRRGQEARLRCSPMKGHSHVYWYRQLPEEGLKFMVYLQKENIIDESGMPKERFSAEFPKEGPSILRIQQVVRGDSAAYFCASGRNTGELFFGEGSRLTVL.

This clone was detected only once. CDR3 protein: CASRLNFQGRRGYTF. The CDR3 DNA reads as TGTGCCAGTAGGCTTAATTTCCAGGGGCGGCGGGGCTACACCTTC. This chain connects TRBV19 to TRBJ1-2, with D maybe TRBD1 (6 bases). The germline V gene has CDR1 LNHDA and CDR2 SQIVND (reference sequence). Trimming took off 6 bases at V and 8 bases at J, with 22 bases between the two ends. This CDR3 region has 15 residues.

This clone appeared a single time. CDR3 in amino acids: CASSLGTGGAGEKLFF. Written as DNA, the CDR3 is TGCGCCAGCAGCTTGGGGACAGGGGGCGCAGGGGAAAAACTGTTTTTT. The chain employs TRBV5-1 and TRBJ1-4, with TRBD1 identical over 11 bases. Losses at the gene ends were 0 bases for V and 8 bases for J; bases not matched to a gene: 6. In germline, CDR1 is SGHRS, CDR2 YFSETQ. The CDR3 has 16 amino acids. The full variable domain, with the rest looked up from reference TRBV5-1 and TRBJ1-4, is KAGVTQTPRYLIKTRGQQVTLSCSPISGHRSVSWYQQTPGQGLQFLFEYFSETQRNKGNFPGRFSGRQFSNSRSEMNVSTLELGDSALYLCASSLGTGGAGEKLFFGSGTQLSVL.

The chain employs TRBV7-6 and TRBJ2-5; 7 positions agree with TRBD2. V lost 7 bases, J lost 4 bases, and 12 bases stayed unmatched. Germline V gene lookup returns CDR1 SGHVS and CDR2 FNYEAQ. The CDR3 runs to 15 residues. The CDR3 region has the DNA TGTGCCAGCAAACATAAGGTATGGGGGGGAGAGACCCAGTACTTC. This gives the protein CASKHKVWGGETQYF. The full variable domain, rest sourced from reference TRBV7-6 and TRBJ2-5, is GAGVSQSPRYKVTKRGQDVALRCDPISGHVSLYWYRQALGQGPEFLTYFNYEAQQDKSGLPNDRFSAERPEGSISTLTIQRTEQRDSAMYRCASKHKVWGGETQYFGPGTRLLVL.

This sequence joins TRBV6-6 and TRBJ1-2; TRBD1 aligns across 8 bases. Trimming cost V 6 bases and J 7 bases; bases outside gene matches: 7. CDR3 length: 13 amino acids. From germline, CDR1 is MNHNY and CDR2 SVGAGI (reference sequence). CDR3 in DNA: TGTGCCAGCAGGCCCGGACAGGGACGTGGCTACACCTTC. This translates into CASRPGQGRGYTF.

The chain carries TRBV6-2 or TRBV6-3 and TRBJ1-5; D remains unclear. From germline, CDR1 is MNHEY and CDR2 SVGEGT. The V end was cut by 8 bases, the J end by 1 base, with 12 bases between. The CDR3 sequence is 14 residues long. The CDR3: CASGPELSNQPQHF. DNA for the CDR3: TGTGCCAGCGGCCCGGAACTAAGCAATCAGCCCCAGCATTTT.

V usage is TRBV6-5 and J usage is TRBJ2-3, with D tentatively TRBD2 (6 bases). Trimming removed 6 bases at V and 4 bases at J, with 17 bases between. From germline, CDR1 is MNHEY and CDR2 SVGAGI. This CDR3 has 15 residues. The CDR3 loop is CASSPPGGRPDTQYF. The DNA for the CDR3 is TGTGCCAGCAGCCCGCCCGGAGGGCGGCCAGATACGCAGTATTTT.

J is TRBJ1-3 and V is TRBV12-5, with 9 nucleotides matching TRBD1. V trimming: 1 base; J trimming: 10 bases; junction bases outside the gene matches: 2. The CDR3 is made up of 13 amino acids. The germline V gene has CDR1 LGHNT and CDR2 FRNRAP. The chain's CDR3 is CASGLGTGATIYF. CDR3 DNA: TGTGCTAGTGGTTTGGGGACAGGGGCAACCATATATTTT.

This chain connects TRBV19 to TRBJ1-2, with D perhaps TRBD1 (6 bases). Germline V gene data show CDR1 as LNHDA and CDR2 as SQIVND (reference sequence). The length of the CDR3 is 15 residues. With 4 bases removed from V and 4 bases from J, the gap between germline ends came to 16 bases. Here the CDR3 DNA reads TGTGCCAGTAGTACCACACGACAGGCAGCCTATGGCTACACCTTC. Translated: CASSTTRQAAYGYTF.

This rearrangement joins TRBV4-1 to TRBJ1-4, with a weak D call TRBD1 (5 bases). With 1 base removed from V and 3 bases from J, the gap between germline ends came to 12 bases. From germline, CDR1 is MGHRA and CDR2 YSYEKL. This CDR3 has 16 amino acids. CDR3 residues: CASSQGQGRANEKLFF. For the CDR3, the DNA is TGCGCCAGCAGCCAAGGGCAGGGTCGGGCTAATGAAAAACTGTTTTTT.

This chain links TRBV2 with TRBJ2-3; D is possibly TRBD2 (5 bases). V dropped 7 bases and J dropped 2 bases, with 13 bases sitting between them. Germline loops: CDR1 SNHLY, CDR2 FYNNEI. This CDR3 has 14 residues. The CDR3 spells CASTSQRTTDTQYF. In nucleotides, the CDR3 is TGTGCCAGCACATCACAGCGGACCACAGATACGCAGTATTTT.

This rearrangement joins TRBV6-6 to TRBJ1-2; 7 nucleotides match TRBD1. With 6 bases clipped from V and 3 bases from J, the junction kept 7 bases outside the gene matches. This CDR3 spans 14 amino acids. CDR1 is MNHNY and CDR2 is SVGAGI in the germline V gene (reference sequence). The CDR3, as DNA: TGTGCCAGCAGGACGACAGGGTCCTACTATGGCTACACCTTC. Its protein product is CASRTTGSYYGYTF.

The J gene is TRBJ1-2, the V gene TRBV29-1, with D tentatively TRBD1 (5 bases). The germline V and J ends were trimmed by 4 bases and 4 bases, with 7 bases remaining between them. Germline assignment: CDR1 SQVTM and CDR2 ANQGSEA. The CDR3 covers 11 residues. This chain's CDR3 is CSVGQSYGYTF. The CDR3, as DNA: TGCAGCGTTGGACAGTCCTATGGCTACACCTTC.

This clone was seen a few times. The rearrangement links TRBV5-4 to TRBJ1-1, with D unclear. Germline CDR1 SGHNT, CDR2 YYREEE (reference sequence). The V end lost 2 bases, the J end lost 1 base, and 9 bases lay between the germline ends. The CDR3 loop spans 14 amino acids. The CDR3 region is CASSFRSANTEAFF. Written as DNA, the CDR3 is TGTGCCAGCAGCTTCAGGTCTGCGAACACTGAAGCTTTCTTT. The variable domain in full, with the rest retrieved from reference TRBV5-4 and TRBJ1-1, is ETGVTQSPTHLIKTRGQQVTLRCSSQSGHNTVSWYQQALGQGPQFIFQYYREEENGRGNFPPRFSGLQFPNYSSELNVNALELDDSALYLCASSFRSANTEAFFGQGTRLTVV.

There are a few counts of this clone. This chain connects TRBV7-3 to TRBJ2-6; tentatively, D is TRBD2 (5 bases). Trimming took 5 bases from V and 0 from J, leaving 8 bases between them. Germline V gives CDR1 SGHTA, CDR2 FQGTGA. The CDR3 loop spans 15 amino acids. DNA for the CDR3: TGTGCCAGCAGCATACTAGTCTCTGGGGCCAACGTCCTGACTTTC. Its protein is CASSILVSGANVLTF.

V usage is TRBV7-6 and J usage is TRBJ2-7, with 8 bases aligning to TRBD1. This CDR3 is built from 15 residues. Germline assignment: CDR1 SGHVS and CDR2 FNYEAQ. Trimming removed 5 bases from V and 3 bases from J; junction bases left unmatched: 9. CDR3 loop: CASSRLTGEHYEQYF. DNA for the CDR3: TGTGCCAGCAGCCGCCTGACAGGGGAACACTACGAGCAGTACTTC.

This clone was detected a few times. This sequence joins TRBV27 and TRBJ1-3; 7 positions agree with TRBD1. The CDR3 has 18 amino acids. Germline assignment: CDR1 MNHEY and CDR2 SMNVEV (reference sequence). V was pared by 5 bases and J by 2 bases, with 15 bases of the junction left unmatched. As DNA, the CDR3 is TGTGCCAGCAGTCCCGATCGTAACAGGGGCTTGACTGGAAACACCATATATTTT. This codes for CASSPDRNRGLTGNTIYF.

This chain joins TRBV2 and TRBJ1-6; weak D call: TRBD1 (5 bases). The CDR3 runs to 14 residues. Germline assignment: CDR1 SNHLY and CDR2 FYNNEI. Between the trimmed V and J ends, which lost 6 bases and 7 bases, there was a span of 13 bases. The CDR3 loop is CASRGGTANSPLHF. The DNA for the CDR3 is TGTGCCAGCAGAGGAGGGACCGCCAATTCACCCCTCCACTTT.

The chain has TRBV12-5 and TRBJ1-1; no clear D. The CDR3 length is 12 residues. Trimming shortened V by 5 bases and J by 1 base, and 5 bases separated the two germline ends. Germline V gene lookup returns CDR1 LGHNT and CDR2 FRNRAP. The CDR3 DNA follows: TGTGCTAGTGGTCTAGAGAACACTGAAGCTTTCTTT. Its translation: CASGLENTEAFF.

A few counts support this clone. This chain links TRBV4-3 with TRBJ2-7, with TRBD1 matching 9 bases. The V segment lost 1 base and the J segment 1 base; nucleotides outside the gene matches: 2. This CDR3 has 15 residues. The V gene's germline CDR1 is LGHNA and CDR2 YSLEER. The CDR3 sequence: CASSQGQGESYEQYF. In DNA, the CDR3 is TGCGCCAGCAGCCAAGGACAGGGGGAATCCTACGAGCAGTACTTC.